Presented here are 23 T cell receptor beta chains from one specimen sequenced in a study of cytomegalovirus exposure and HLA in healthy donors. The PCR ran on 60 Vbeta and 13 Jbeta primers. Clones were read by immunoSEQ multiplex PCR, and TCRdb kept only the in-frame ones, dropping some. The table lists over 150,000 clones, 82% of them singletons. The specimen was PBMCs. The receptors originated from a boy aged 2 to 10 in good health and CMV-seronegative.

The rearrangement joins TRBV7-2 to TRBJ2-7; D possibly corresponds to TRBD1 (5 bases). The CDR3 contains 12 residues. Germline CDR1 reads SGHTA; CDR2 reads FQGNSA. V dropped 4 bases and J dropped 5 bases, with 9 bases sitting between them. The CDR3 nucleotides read TGTGCCAGCAGCTATGACAGAGACGAGCAGTACTTC. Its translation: CASSYDRDEQYF. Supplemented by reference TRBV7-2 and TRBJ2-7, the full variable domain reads GAGVSQSPSNKVTEKGKDVELRCDPISGHTALYWYRQSLGQGLEFLIYFQGNSAPDKSGLPSDRFSAERTGGSVSTLTIQRTQQEDSAVYLCASSYDRDEQYFGPGTRLTVT.

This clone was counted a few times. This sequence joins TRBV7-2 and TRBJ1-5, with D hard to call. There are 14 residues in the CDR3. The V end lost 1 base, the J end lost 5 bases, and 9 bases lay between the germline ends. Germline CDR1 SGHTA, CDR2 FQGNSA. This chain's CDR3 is CASSLGPLDQPQHF. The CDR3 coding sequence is TGTGCCAGCAGCTTAGGCCCCTTAGATCAGCCCCAGCATTTT.

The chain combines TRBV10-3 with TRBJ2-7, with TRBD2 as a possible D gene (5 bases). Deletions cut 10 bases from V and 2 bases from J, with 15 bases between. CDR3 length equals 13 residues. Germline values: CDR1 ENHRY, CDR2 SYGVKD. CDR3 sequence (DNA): TGTGCCACGAGGTTAGGGAGCACCTACGAGCAGTACTTC. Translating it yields CATRLGSTYEQYF.

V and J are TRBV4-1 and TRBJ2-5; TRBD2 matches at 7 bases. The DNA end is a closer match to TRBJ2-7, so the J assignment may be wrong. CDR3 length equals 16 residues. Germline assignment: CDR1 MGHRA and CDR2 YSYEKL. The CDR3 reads CASSQAPRGVYYEQYF. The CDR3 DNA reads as TGCGCCAGCAGCCAGGCACCTCGGGGGGTTTACTACGAGCAGTACTTC.

CDR3 DNA sequence: TGTGCCAGCAGTTGGCGGGCATCGAACACTGAAGCTTTCTTT. This translates into CASSWRASNTEAFF. This chain connects TRBV6-5 to TRBJ1-1; no reliable D call. The V gene's germline CDR1 is MNHEY and CDR2 SVGAGI. This CDR3 is built from 14 residues. Trimming pared 4 bases from V and 1 base from J, leaving 10 bases between.

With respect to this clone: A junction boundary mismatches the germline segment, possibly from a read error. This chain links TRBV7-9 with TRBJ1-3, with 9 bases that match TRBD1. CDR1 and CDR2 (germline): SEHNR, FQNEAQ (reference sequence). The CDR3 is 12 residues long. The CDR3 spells CASSSISPGQGF. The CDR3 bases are TGTGCCAGCAGCTCAATAAGTCCGGGACAGGGTTTT.

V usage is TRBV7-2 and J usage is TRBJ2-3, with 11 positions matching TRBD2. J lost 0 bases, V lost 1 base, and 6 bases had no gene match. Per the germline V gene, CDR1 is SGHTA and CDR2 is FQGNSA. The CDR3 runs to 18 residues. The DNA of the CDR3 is TGTGCCAGCAGCTTAGACTCGCTAGCGGGAGGAAGCACAGATACGCAGTATTTT. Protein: CASSLDSLAGGSTDTQYF.

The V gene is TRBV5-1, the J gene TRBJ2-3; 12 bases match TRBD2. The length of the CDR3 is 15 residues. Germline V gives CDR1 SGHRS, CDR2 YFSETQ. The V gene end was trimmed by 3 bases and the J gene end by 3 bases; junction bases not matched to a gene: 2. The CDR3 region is CASSWTSGATDTQYF. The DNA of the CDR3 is TGCGCCAGCAGCTGGACTAGCGGGGCGACAGATACGCAGTATTTT.

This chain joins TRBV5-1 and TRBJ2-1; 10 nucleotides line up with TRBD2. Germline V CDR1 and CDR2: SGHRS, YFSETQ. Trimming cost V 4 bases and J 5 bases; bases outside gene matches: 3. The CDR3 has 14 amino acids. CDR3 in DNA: TGCGCCAGCAGCCTACTAGCGGGGAACAATGAGCAGTTCTTC. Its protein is CASSLLAGNNEQFF.

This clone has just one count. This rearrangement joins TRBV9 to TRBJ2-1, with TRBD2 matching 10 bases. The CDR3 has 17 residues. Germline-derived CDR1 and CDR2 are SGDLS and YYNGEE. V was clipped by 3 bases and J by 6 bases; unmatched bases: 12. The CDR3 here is CASSDPRRLAGSNEQFF. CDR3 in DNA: TGTGCCAGCAGCGACCCGCGGCGACTAGCGGGTAGCAATGAGCAGTTCTTC.

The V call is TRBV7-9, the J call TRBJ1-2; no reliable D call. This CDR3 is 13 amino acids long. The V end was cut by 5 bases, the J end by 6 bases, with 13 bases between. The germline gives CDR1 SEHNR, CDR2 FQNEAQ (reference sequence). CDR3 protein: CASSRWGEDGYTF. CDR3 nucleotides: TGTGCCAGCAGCCGGTGGGGAGAGGATGGCTACACCTTC.

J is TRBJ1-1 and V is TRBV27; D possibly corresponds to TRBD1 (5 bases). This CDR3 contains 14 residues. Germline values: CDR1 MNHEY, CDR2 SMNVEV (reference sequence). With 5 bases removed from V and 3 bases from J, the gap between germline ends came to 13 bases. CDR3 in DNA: TGTGCCAGCAGTCCGCCCGGGGGGGACACTGAAGCTTTCTTT. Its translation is CASSPPGGDTEAFF.

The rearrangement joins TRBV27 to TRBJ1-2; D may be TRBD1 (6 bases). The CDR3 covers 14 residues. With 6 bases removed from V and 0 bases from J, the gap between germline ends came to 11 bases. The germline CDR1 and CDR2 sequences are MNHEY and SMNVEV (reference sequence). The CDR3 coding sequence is TGTGCCAGCAGGCCACAGGGAACTAACTATGGCTACACCTTC. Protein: CASRPQGTNYGYTF.

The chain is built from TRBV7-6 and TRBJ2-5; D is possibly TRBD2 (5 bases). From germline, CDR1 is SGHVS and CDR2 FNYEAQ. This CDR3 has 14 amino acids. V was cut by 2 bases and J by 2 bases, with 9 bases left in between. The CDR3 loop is CASSLFAGQETQYF. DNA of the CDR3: TGTGCCAGCAGCTTATTCGCGGGTCAAGAGACCCAGTACTTC. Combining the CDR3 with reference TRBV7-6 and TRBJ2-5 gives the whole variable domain GAGVSQSPRYKVTKRGQDVALRCDPISGHVSLYWYRQALGQGPEFLTYFNYEAQQDKSGLPNDRFSAERPEGSISTLTIQRTEQRDSAMYRCASSLFAGQETQYFGPGTRLLVL.

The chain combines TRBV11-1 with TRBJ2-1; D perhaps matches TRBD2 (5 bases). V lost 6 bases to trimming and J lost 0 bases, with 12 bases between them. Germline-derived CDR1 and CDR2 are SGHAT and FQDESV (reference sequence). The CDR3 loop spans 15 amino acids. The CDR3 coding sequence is TGTGCCAGCAGACGGGGTGGGAGCTCCTACAATGAGCAGTTCTTC. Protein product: CASRRGGSSYNEQFF.

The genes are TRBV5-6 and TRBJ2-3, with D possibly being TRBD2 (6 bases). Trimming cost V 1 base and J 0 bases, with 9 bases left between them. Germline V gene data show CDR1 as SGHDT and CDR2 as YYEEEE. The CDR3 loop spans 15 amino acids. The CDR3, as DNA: TGTGCCAGCAGCTTGCTTCGGGGGAGCACAGATACGCAGTATTTT. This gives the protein CASSLLRGSTDTQYF.

CDR3 amino acids: CASSVGLSTDTQYF. The DNA for the CDR3 is TGTGCCAGCAGCGTGGGACTCAGCACAGATACGCAGTATTTT. The chain carries TRBV9 and TRBJ2-3, with a weak D call TRBD2 (6 bases). The CDR3 is 14 residues long. Looked up from germline, CDR1 is SGDLS and CDR2 is YYNGEE. V lost 2 bases to trimming and J lost 0 bases, with 7 bases between them.

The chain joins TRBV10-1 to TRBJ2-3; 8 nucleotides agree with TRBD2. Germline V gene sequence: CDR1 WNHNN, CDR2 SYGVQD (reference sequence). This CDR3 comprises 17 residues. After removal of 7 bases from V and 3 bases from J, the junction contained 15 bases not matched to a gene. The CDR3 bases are TGCGCCAGCACGGCAAACGGGGGGGCCAGGACAACAGATACGCAGTATTTT. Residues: CASTANGGARTTDTQYF.

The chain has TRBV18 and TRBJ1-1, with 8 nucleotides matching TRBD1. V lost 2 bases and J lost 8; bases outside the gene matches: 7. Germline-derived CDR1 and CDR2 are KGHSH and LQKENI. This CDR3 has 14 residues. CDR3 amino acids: CASSPDIQGVEAFF. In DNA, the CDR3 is TGTGCCAGCTCACCAGATATACAGGGGGTCGAAGCTTTCTTT.

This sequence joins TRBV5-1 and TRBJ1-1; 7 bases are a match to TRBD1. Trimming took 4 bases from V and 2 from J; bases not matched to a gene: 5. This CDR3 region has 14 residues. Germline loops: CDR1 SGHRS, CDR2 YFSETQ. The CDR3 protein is CASSPDRANTEAFF. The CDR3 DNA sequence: TGCGCCAGCAGCCCCGACAGGGCTAACACTGAAGCTTTCTTT. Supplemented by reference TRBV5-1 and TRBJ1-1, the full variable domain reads KAGVTQTPRYLIKTRGQQVTLSCSPISGHRSVSWYQQTPGQGLQFLFEYFSETQRNKGNFPGRFSGRQFSNSRSEMNVSTLELGDSALYLCASSPDRANTEAFFGQGTRLTVV.

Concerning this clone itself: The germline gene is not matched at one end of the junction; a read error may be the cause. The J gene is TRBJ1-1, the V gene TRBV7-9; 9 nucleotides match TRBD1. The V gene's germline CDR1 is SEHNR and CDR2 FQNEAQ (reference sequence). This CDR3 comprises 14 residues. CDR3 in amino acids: CASSPGQGNIEAFF. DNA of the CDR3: TGTGCCAGCAGCCCCGGACAGGGGAACATTGAAGCTTTCTTT.

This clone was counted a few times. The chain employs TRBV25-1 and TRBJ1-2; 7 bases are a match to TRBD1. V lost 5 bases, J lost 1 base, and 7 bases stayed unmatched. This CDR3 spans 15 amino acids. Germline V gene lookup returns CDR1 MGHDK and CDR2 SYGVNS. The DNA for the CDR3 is TGTGCCAGCAGTCCATGGGGACAGATTAACTATGGCTACACCTTC. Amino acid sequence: CASSPWGQINYGYTF.

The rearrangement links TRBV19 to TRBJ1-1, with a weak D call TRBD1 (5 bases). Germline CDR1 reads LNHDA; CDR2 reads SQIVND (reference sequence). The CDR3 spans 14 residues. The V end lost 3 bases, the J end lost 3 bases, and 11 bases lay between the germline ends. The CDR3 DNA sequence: TGTGCCAGTAGTATTCTAGGGGAGGACACTGAAGCTTTCTTT. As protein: CASSILGEDTEAFF. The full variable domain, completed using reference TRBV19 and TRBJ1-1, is DGGITQSPKYLFRKEGQNVTLSCEQNLNHDAMYWYRQDPGQGLRLIYYSQIVNDFQKGDIAEGYSVSREKKESFPLTVTSAQKNPTAFYLCASSILGEDTEAFFGQGTRLTVV.